This T cell receptor (beta chain) was profiled in a study of blood T cell repertoires in COVID-19. Across 20 to 25 US areas, participants ranged in age from about 18 to 100 years. TCRdb keeps only in-frame clones here, not all; method: immunoSEQ multiplex PCR. The profile covers roughly 200,000 clones, with roughly 84% appearing a single time and 5.5% to 8.5% taken by the ten largest. The CDR3 spans 15 residues. Germline V CDR1 and CDR2: SGDLS, YYNGEE. Germline trimming cut 4 bases from V and 8 bases from J; bases unmatched to any gene: 14. Sequenced: PBMCs or T cells enriched from blood (not recorded which). V and J are TRBV9 and TRBJ1-2; 7 bases align to TRBD1. This clonotype originated in a man under 40 in a cohort exposed to, infected with or recovered from COVID-19 (not recorded which). Written as DNA, the CDR3 is TGTGCCAGCAGCTCAACCCTCTACAGGGGTGGCGGCTACACCTTC. Its translation is CASSSTLYRGGGYTF.